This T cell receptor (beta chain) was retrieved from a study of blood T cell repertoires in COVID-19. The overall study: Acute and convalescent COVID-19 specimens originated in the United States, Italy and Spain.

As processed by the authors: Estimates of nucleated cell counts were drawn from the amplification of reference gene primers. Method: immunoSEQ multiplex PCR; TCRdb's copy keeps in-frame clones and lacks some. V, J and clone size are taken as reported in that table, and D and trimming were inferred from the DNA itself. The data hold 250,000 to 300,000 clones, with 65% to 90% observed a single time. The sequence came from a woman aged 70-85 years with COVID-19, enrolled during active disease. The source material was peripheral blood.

The CDR3 coding sequence is TGTGCCAGCAGGCGGGACAGGGGAAACAGTGGCTACACCTTC. Translating it yields CASRRDRGNSGYTF. The genes are TRBV13 and TRBJ1-2, with 10 bases fitting TRBD1. Germline values: CDR1 PRHDT, CDR2 FYEKMQ (reference sequence). J gave up 7 bases and V 6 bases, and 8 bases lay outside the gene matches. The CDR3 totals 14 residues.